The table lists the clone carrying this TCR beta chain with a count of one. Its antigen remains unknown. These data originate in a study of shared clonotypes between healthy human individuals. About the study: Donors consisted of two women and three men between 18 and 49. Study findings and constraints: In the sorted subsets, rarefaction showed sequencing was incomplete despite large depth. Some naive CD4 clonotypes, 4% to 6%, turned up in common across several donors.

Germline loops: CDR1 MNHEY, CDR2 SMNVEV (reference sequence). This CDR3 region has 16 residues. Trimming removed 5 bases from V and 5 bases from J; junction bases left unmatched: 6. At the deep level, the assay was run. Measured with immunoSEQ multiplex PCR; TCRdb has only the in-frame clones, and not every one. Of approximately 2,000,000 clones detected, over 85% appear once; the ten largest clones hold roughly 1.7%. CD8 cells classed as naive were CD45RO-negative and positively selected for CCR7, excluding terminally differentiated effector memory CD45RA+ cells. The sample was naive CD8+ T cells from PBMCs. The TCR originated in a man between 18 and 29 years old in good health. Some clones in this sample may be carry-over from other donors' samples. This rearrangement joins TRBV27 to TRBJ2-2; 12 positions match TRBD2. CDR3 sequence: CASSVTSGSGTGELFF. The CDR3 DNA is TGTGCCAGCAGTGTGACTAGCGGGAGTGGAACCGGGGAGCTGTTTTTT.